What follows are 25 T cell receptor beta chains derived from one specimen sequenced in a study of OX40 agonist ivuxolimab in advanced cancers. The assay was immunoSEQ multiplex PCR, and TCRdb's table has in-frame clones only and misses some. The sample has 75,000 to 100,000 clones; more than 75% are singletons. Here the sequenced sample was CD4+ or CD8+ T cells sorted from blood, taken in a trial of the OX40 agonist ivuxolimab. Every receptor here comes from an adult with an advanced solid tumor such as melanoma, head and neck, liver or kidney cancer.

The V call is TRBV18, the J call TRBJ1-3; D is perhaps TRBD1 (5 bases). The V gene lost 8 bases and the J gene lost 4 bases, with 12 bases spanning the gap. The CDR3 length is 13 residues. Germline V lookup: CDR1 KGHSH, CDR2 LQKENI. CDR3 sequence: CASLRGYGNTIYF. CDR3 in DNA: TGTGCCAGCCTGCGGGGGTACGGAAACACCATATATTTT.

The CDR3 region has the DNA TGTGCCAGCAGCTTAGCGTTCGACAGGAGCTATGGCTACACCTTC. It is translated as CASSLAFDRSYGYTF. This sequence joins TRBV7-8 and TRBJ1-2, with a possible D match to TRBD1 (6 bases). Trimming pared 0 bases from V and 4 bases from J, leaving 12 bases between. Germline lookup yields CDR1 SGHVS and CDR2 FQNEAQ. The CDR3 runs to 15 residues.

The table lists this clone with a count of one. The V call is TRBV5-4, the J call TRBJ2-7; D remains ambiguous. Germline V lookup: CDR1 SGHNT, CDR2 YYREEE (reference sequence). There are 13 residues in the CDR3. The ends were cut back, 3 bases at V and 7 bases at J, with 14 bases in the middle. CDR3 protein: CASSSQGAEEQYF. The CDR3 DNA reads as TGTGCCAGCAGCTCCCAAGGCGCAGAGGAGCAGTACTTC.

The chain couples TRBV2 to TRBJ2-1; 12 bases match TRBD2. The CDR3 spans 14 residues. CDR1 and CDR2 (germline): SNHLY, FYNNEI. V trimming: 5 bases; J trimming: 10 bases; junction bases outside the gene matches: 6. The CDR3 nucleotides read TGTGCCAGCAGTCGGACTAGCGGGGAGAGCGAGCAGTTCTTC. Protein sequence: CASSRTSGESEQFF.

The gene calls are TRBV29-1 and TRBJ1-2; D not resolved. The CDR3 is 13 residues long. Deletions cut 7 bases from V and 0 bases from J, with 12 bases between. Germline CDR1 and CDR2: SQVTM and ANQGSEA. The CDR3 DNA reads TGCAGCGCGGGCAGCCTTCCTAACTATGGCTACACCTTC. Translation: CSAGSLPNYGYTF.

The CDR3 is CASSEILAEETQYF. CDR3 sequence (DNA): TGTGCCAGCAGCGAGATACTAGCAGAAGAGACCCAGTACTTC. V and J are TRBV2 and TRBJ2-5; a possible D gene is TRBD2 (6 bases). Trimming cost V 6 bases and J 3 bases, with 14 bases left between them. Germline V gives CDR1 SNHLY, CDR2 FYNNEI. This CDR3 region has 14 residues.

V gene TRBV7-3 combines with J gene TRBJ2-3; 7 nucleotides line up with TRBD2. The trim removed 5 bases at V and 5 bases at J, leaving 7 bases unmatched. CDR3 size: 14 residues. Germline-derived CDR1 and CDR2 are SGHTA and FQGTGA. CDR3: CASSMRTSQDTQYF. Written as DNA, the CDR3 is TGTGCCAGCAGCATGAGGACTAGTCAAGATACGCAGTATTTT.

The rearrangement joins TRBV28 to TRBJ1-5, with TRBD1 matching 7 bases. Trimming removed 10 bases from V and 6 bases from J; junction bases left unmatched: 12. This CDR3 contains 14 residues. Germline CDR1 reads MDHEN; CDR2 reads SYDVKM. CDR3 sequence (DNA): TGTGCCATCTTACAGGGGACTCGTGGTCAGCCCCAGCATTTT. Its protein is CAILQGTRGQPQHF.

This chain joins TRBV27 and TRBJ2-7; 11 positions agree with TRBD2. CDR1 and CDR2 (germline): MNHEY, SMNVEV (reference sequence). The CDR3 contains 17 residues. V shed 5 bases and J 3 bases; nucleotides not matched to a gene: 12. CDR3 amino acids: CASSPYLAGGLNYEQYF. DNA for the CDR3: TGTGCCAGCAGTCCCTACCTAGCGGGAGGCCTTAACTACGAGCAGTACTTC.

This rearrangement joins TRBV28 to TRBJ2-5, with D maybe TRBD2 (7 bases). The CDR3 spans 16 residues. The germline gives CDR1 MDHEN, CDR2 SYDVKM. Trimming shortened V by 4 bases and J by 5 bases, and 20 bases separated the two germline ends. The CDR3 loop is CASSSPRVRGGETQYF. The CDR3 DNA sequence: TGTGCCAGCAGTTCGCCCCGGGTGAGGGGGGGGGAGACCCAGTACTTC.

This clone was recorded only once. The chain uses TRBV19 and TRBJ2-7; the match to TRBD1 covers 8 bases. This CDR3 has 12 residues. V lost 3 bases to trimming and J lost 9 bases; unmatched junction nucleotides: 4. CDR1 and CDR2 (germline): LNHDA, SQIVND (reference sequence). Here the CDR3 reads CASSIETGAQYF. CDR3 DNA: TGTGCCAGTAGTATCGAGACAGGGGCGCAGTACTTC.

The chain couples TRBV25-1 to TRBJ2-2, with a weak D call TRBD1 (6 bases). Between the trimmed V and J ends, which lost 2 bases and 8 bases, there was a span of 9 bases. Germline V gene sequence: CDR1 MGHDK, CDR2 SYGVNS. The CDR3 runs 13 residues. The DNA for the CDR3 is TGTGCCAGCAGTGAAGGGGGCATTGGGGAGCTGTTTTTT. This encodes CASSEGGIGELFF.

This rearrangement joins TRBV4-3 to TRBJ2-3; 9 bases align to TRBD1. Trimming at V came to 4 bases and at J to 9 bases, leaving 14 bases not matched to a gene. Germline lookup yields CDR1 LGHNA and CDR2 YSLEER. The CDR3 is 16 residues long. This CDR3 reads CASSRGGNRGRWTQYF. Here the CDR3 DNA reads TGCGCCAGCAGCCGCGGCGGAAACAGGGGGCGCTGGACGCAGTATTTT.

The V gene is TRBV7-2, the J gene TRBJ1-1; tentative D call: TRBD1 (6 bases). The CDR3 loop spans 13 amino acids. The V gene lost 9 bases and the J gene lost 4 bases, with 15 bases spanning the gap. The germline V gene has CDR1 SGHTA and CDR2 FQGNSA. CDR3 nucleotide sequence: TGTGCCAGTACAACAGGGTGGGGCACTGAAGCTTTCTTT. It specifies CASTTGWGTEAFF.

Note on this clone: The same CDR3 also results from other DNA sequences found in this sample. The CDR3 protein is CASSLALAGGETQYF. The CDR3 coding sequence is TGCGCCAGCAGCTTGGCCCTAGCGGGTGGAGAGACCCAGTACTTC. V and J are TRBV5-1 and TRBJ2-5; 8 positions match TRBD2. CDR1 is SGHRS and CDR2 is YFSETQ in the germline V gene. The CDR3 is 15 residues long. With V trimmed by 0 bases and J by 4 bases, 5 bases remained unmatched.

The chain joins TRBV6-1 to TRBJ2-5; 8 bases are shared with TRBD2. The germline V gene encodes CDR1 MNHNS and CDR2 SASEGT. Unmatched junction bases numbered 8, after V lost 10 bases and J lost 4 bases. The CDR3 runs to 13 residues. CDR3 protein: CATSGLAGETQYF. CDR3 nucleotide sequence: TGTGCCACCAGCGGACTAGCCGGAGAGACCCAGTACTTC.

CDR3 DNA: TGCGCCAGCAGTGATTGGGGACTAGCGGGAAACACCGGGGAGCTGTTTTTT. Translated, it gives CASSDWGLAGNTGELFF. The chain carries TRBV10-1 and TRBJ2-2; TRBD2 agrees at 13 bases. The CDR3 contains 17 residues. J gave up 2 bases and V 3 bases, and 3 bases lay outside the gene matches. The germline gives CDR1 WNHNN, CDR2 SYGVQD (reference sequence).

In this sample, this clone turned up once. CDR3 in amino acids: CASSLAFDRYNEQFF. CDR3 coding DNA: TGCGCCAGCAGCTTGGCCTTCGACCGTTACAATGAGCAGTTCTTC. The chain recombines TRBV5-1 with TRBJ2-1; D is ambiguous. With 0 bases removed from V and 4 bases from J, the gap between germline ends came to 11 bases. Germline V lookup: CDR1 SGHRS, CDR2 YFSETQ. The CDR3 runs 15 residues.

About this clone: At one end the junction does not follow the germline gene, possibly because of a read error. The chain recombines TRBV28 with TRBJ2-7; 10 bases are shared with TRBD1. Looked up from germline, CDR1 is MDHEN and CDR2 is SYDVKM. The CDR3 is 14 amino acids. In DNA, the CDR3 is TGTGCCGGCAGTGGTCGGGACAGGGGCCCCGAGCAGTACTTC. Its protein product is CAGSGRDRGPEQYF.

The V gene is TRBV10-2, the J gene TRBJ2-3; 8 positions match TRBD2. This CDR3 comprises 14 residues. CDR1 WSHSY and CDR2 SAAADI come from the germline V gene. The V gene end was trimmed by 11 bases and the J gene end by 1 base; junction bases not matched to a gene: 8. The CDR3 coding sequence is TGCGCCGGGGGACCGGGACTAGGCACAGATACGCAGTATTTT. This translates into CAGGPGLGTDTQYF.

The chain has TRBV7-3 and TRBJ1-2; no definite D call. The CDR3 covers 13 residues. The V end lost 3 bases, the J end lost 1 base, and 6 bases lay between the germline ends. The V gene's germline CDR1 is SGHTA and CDR2 FQGTGA. The CDR3 protein is CASSLVGNYGYTF. CDR3 in DNA: TGTGCCAGCAGCTTGGTGGGTAACTATGGCTACACCTTC.

J is TRBJ2-1 and V is TRBV9, with a possible D match to TRBD2 (5 bases). Germline V gives CDR1 SGDLS, CDR2 YYNGEE. This CDR3 comprises 16 residues. V was shortened by 3 bases and J by 8 bases, with 21 bases between the two germline ends. CDR3 sequence reads: CASSGGSDPLGHEQFF. Here the CDR3 DNA reads TGTGCCAGCAGCGGAGGATCGGACCCACTAGGCCATGAGCAGTTCTTC.

The chain links TRBV18 to TRBJ1-5, with no clear D. CDR3 length: 16 residues. The V end was cut by 0 bases, the J end by 2 bases, with 11 bases between. The germline V gene has CDR1 KGHSH and CDR2 LQKENI. Here the CDR3 reads CASSPPSSEGNQPQHF. CDR3 nucleotides: TGTGCCAGCTCACCACCGAGTAGTGAGGGCAATCAGCCCCAGCATTTT.

The chain carries TRBV7-3 and TRBJ2-1, with 7 bases identical to TRBD2. Germline CDR1 is SGHTA and CDR2 is FQGTGA. The CDR3 is 17 residues long. J was trimmed by 7 bases and V by 5 bases; bases with no gene match: 17. This CDR3 reads CASSPSFRVSGDNEQFF. The CDR3 DNA reads TGTGCCAGCAGCCCAAGCTTCAGGGTGAGCGGGGATAATGAGCAGTTCTTC.

The CDR3 DNA reads as TGTGCCAGCAGTTGGAGAGGGACAGGGGTGGGAGATACGCAGTATTTT. It yields the protein CASSWRGTGVGDTQYF. The V gene is TRBV6-5, the J gene TRBJ2-3; 10 bases are shared with TRBD1. CDR1 is MNHEY, CDR2 SVGAGI, per germline. V shed 4 bases, J shed 5 bases, and the junction held 9 bases outside the gene matches. The CDR3 has 16 residues.